These T cell receptor beta chains were read from a single sample in a study of blood T cells in healthy people across ages. Each CDR3 protein is one row after TCRdb ran MiXCR on the 5' RACE reads. There are approximately 800,000 distinct CDR3 sequences in the sample; 25% occur only once, and under 4% lies in the top ten. These sequences were also reported in another study, on T cells of mothers and their children.

Sequenced: blood. The receptors stem from a boy between 10 and 17 years old in good health. The CDR3 runs from the conserved cysteine through the conserved F or W. A D gene is named only where the DNA matches it firmly. Size tells how often a clone was seen (once, few, many) or the class of an expanded clone, and some rows leave it out.

abundance	j_gene	d_gene	v_gene	CDR3aa	CDR3nt
few	TRBJ2-1	TRBD1	TRBV6-2/TRBV6-3	CASSSGQDLYNEQFF	TGTGCCAGCAGTTCAGGACAGGACCTCTACAATGAGCAGTTCTTC
.	TRBJ2-5	TRBD2	TRBV10-3	CAISESAGGGGPETQYF	TGTGCCATCAGTGAGTCGGCGGGCGGGGGGGGCCCCGAGACCCAGTACTTC
few	TRBJ2-1	TRBD2	TRBV2	CASSEGTSANNEQFF	TGTGCCAGCAGTGAAGGGACTAGCGCTAACAATGAGCAGTTCTTC
.	TRBJ1-2	.	TRBV6-5	CASSWGATYGYTF	TGTGCCAGCAGTTGGGGGGCTACCTATGGCTACACCTTC
few	TRBJ2-7	.	TRBV28	CAVNGGHSYEQYF	TGTGCCGTTAACGGGGGGCACTCCTACGAGCAGTACTTC
few	TRBJ1-4	.	TRBV5-1	CASSDPQGLVEKLFF	TGCGCCAGCAGCGACCCACAGGGATTGGTTGAAAAACTGTTTTTT
.	TRBJ2-1	TRBD2	TRBV28	CASSFSLSSGGAYNEQFF	TGTGCCAGCAGTTTCTCCCTCTCTAGCGGGGGGGCCTACAATGAGCAGTTCTTC
.	TRBJ1-4	TRBD1	TRBV7-6	CASSPFPPGQGLPTNEKLFF	TGTGCCAGCAGCCCGTTTCCCCCGGGACAGGGACTCCCAACTAATGAAAAACTGTTTTTT
few	TRBJ2-6	.	TRBV7-8	CASSPKYSGPSSGANVLTF	TGTGCCAGCAGCCCTAAGTACAGCGGACCGAGCTCTGGGGCCAACGTCCTGACTTTC
.	TRBJ2-1	.	TRBV3-1	CASSQDGWGEQFF	TGTGCCAGCAGCCAGGACGGGTGGGGTGAGCAGTTCTTC
few	TRBJ2-1	.	TRBV3-1	CASSRAWTVSYNEQFF	TGTGCCAGCAGCAGGGCTTGGACCGTATCCTACAATGAGCAGTTCTTC
.	TRBJ1-4	.	TRBV4-1	CASSPNIAEKLFF	TGCGCCAGCAGCCCAAACATAGCTGAAAAACTGTTTTTT
few	TRBJ2-2	.	TRBV4-1	CASSPKRPNTGELFF	TGCGCCAGCAGCCCAAAGCGGCCAAACACCGGGGAGCTGTTTTTT